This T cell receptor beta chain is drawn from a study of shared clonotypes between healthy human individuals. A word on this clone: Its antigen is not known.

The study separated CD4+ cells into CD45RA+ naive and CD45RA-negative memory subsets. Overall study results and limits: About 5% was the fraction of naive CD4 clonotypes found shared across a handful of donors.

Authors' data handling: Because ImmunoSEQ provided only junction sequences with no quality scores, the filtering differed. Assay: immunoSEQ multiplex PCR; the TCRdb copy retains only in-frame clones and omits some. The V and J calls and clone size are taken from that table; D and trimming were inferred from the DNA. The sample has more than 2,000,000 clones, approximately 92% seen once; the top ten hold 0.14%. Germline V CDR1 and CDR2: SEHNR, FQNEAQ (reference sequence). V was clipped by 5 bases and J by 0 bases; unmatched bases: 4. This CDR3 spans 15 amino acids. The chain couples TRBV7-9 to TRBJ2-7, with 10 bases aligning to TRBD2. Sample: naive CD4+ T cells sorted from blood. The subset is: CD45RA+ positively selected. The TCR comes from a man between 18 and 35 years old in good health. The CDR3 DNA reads TGTGCCAGCAGCGCCGGGACTAGCGACTCCTACGAGCAGTACTTC. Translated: CASSAGTSDSYEQYF. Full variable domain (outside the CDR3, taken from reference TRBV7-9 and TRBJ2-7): DTGVSQNPRHKITKRGQNVTFRCDPISEHNRLYWYRQTLGQGPEFLTYFQNEAQLEKSRLLSDRFSAERPKGSFSTLEIQRTEQGDSAMYLCASSAGTSDSYEQYFGPGTRLTVT.